This is a list of T cell receptor beta chains from one sample in a study of cytomegalovirus exposure and HLA in healthy donors. TCRdb keeps only in-frame clones here, not all; method: immunoSEQ multiplex PCR. The table lists 90,000 to 140,000 clones, roughly 12% of them singletons, with around 16% in the top ten. Source material: PBMCs. All receptors come from a man in his forties or fifties in good health and CMV-seropositive. Both conserved end residues are part of each CDR3. D genes are given only for firm matches. Clone size is shown for a subset of rows, as once, few, many or a class of expanded clone.

V	size	J	D	DNA	CDR3
TRBV10-2	few	TRBJ2-3	TRBD2	TGCGCCAGCAGCAGACTAGCTGGGGATACGCAGTATTTT	CASSRLAGDTQYF
TRBV2	-	TRBJ2-7	TRBD2	TGTGCCAGCACCCAGGGACTAGCGCTAGGAGGCCATCCCTACGAGCAGTACTTC	CASTQGLALGGHPYEQYF
TRBV29-1	few	TRBJ2-7	TRBD2	TGCAGCGTTGGGGTGGCGGGAGGCGAGCAGTACTTC	CSVGVAGGEQYF
TRBV19	few	TRBJ1-1	TRBD1	TGTGCCAGTAGTATCCACAGGGGGAACACTGAAGCTTTCTTT	CASSIHRGNTEAFF
TRBV10-3	few	TRBJ2-3	TRBD2	TGTGCCATCAGCCGAAGAGGGGGTAGCGGGAGGGGCAAGGGGGATACGCAGTATTTT	CAISRRGGSGRGKGDTQYF
TRBV29-1	-	TRBJ1-4	-	TGCAGCGTGTTAGCGGGAGTTAATGAAAAACTGTTTTTT	CSVLAGVNEKLFF
TRBV19	-	TRBJ1-5	-	TGTGCCAGTAGTAGAGAACGCGGTCAGCCCCAGCATTTT	CASSRERGQPQHF
TRBV4-1	-	TRBJ1-5	TRBD1	TGCGCCAGCACCCCGGGACAGGGCGATCAGCCCCAGCATTTT	CASTPGQGDQPQHF
TRBV29-1	-	TRBJ2-7	-	TGCAGCGTTGAAGACCCGTCTGGCGGGTGGGAGCAGTACTTC	CSVEDPSGGWEQYF
TRBV27	few	TRBJ1-2	TRBD1	TGTGCCAGCAGTTTAGCCCCCGGGACAGGGGGCCGTGGCTACACCTTC	CASSLAPGTGGRGYTF
TRBV6-5	few	TRBJ1-1	-	TGTGCTACACAGGGTAACACTGAAGCTTTCTTT	CATQGNTEAFF
TRBV2	few	TRBJ2-7	TRBD2	TGTGCCAGCAGTGAATGGTCGGGACTAAGGGGATACGAGCAGTACTTC	CASSEWSGLRGYEQYF
TRBV4-2	few	TRBJ2-6	-	TGTGCCAGCAGCCAACAACGAGAATCTGGGGCCAACGTCCTGACTTTC	CASSQQRESGANVLTF
TRBV7-9	few	TRBJ2-7	TRBD2	TGTGCCAGCAGCTTAGGGGGACTAGCGGGAGGGTCCTACGAGCAGTACTTC	CASSLGGLAGGSYEQYF
TRBV27	few	TRBJ2-2	-	TGTGCCAGCAGTTTATATCCGGGCGGGGAGCTGTTTTTT	CASSLYPGGELFF
TRBV19	once	TRBJ1-3	-	TGTGCCAGTAGAAGGAGGGAGTCTGGAAACACCATATATTTT	CASRRRESGNTIYF
TRBV5-1	-	TRBJ2-1	-	TGCGCCAGCAGCTTGGGAGACAGCCGGGATGAGCAGTTCTTC	CASSLGDSRDEQFF
TRBV5-4	-	TRBJ2-3	TRBD1	TGTGCCAGCAGCCCCCTGCCGGGACAGGGAGCGGCAGATACGCAGTATTTT	CASSPLPGQGAADTQYF
TRBV9	few	TRBJ2-7	-	TGTGCCAGCAGCGTAGGGCCGGGCTACGAGCAGTACTTC	CASSVGPGYEQYF
TRBV10-3	-	TRBJ2-7	TRBD2	TGTGCCATCACAAGACTAGCGGGCTCCTACGAGCAGTACTTC	CAITRLAGSYEQYF
TRBV6-5	few	TRBJ2-2	TRBD1	TGTGCCAGCAGTCGATCGGACAGGGCAAAGGGGGAGCTGTTTTTT	CASSRSDRAKGELFF
TRBV2	few	TRBJ1-5	-	TGTGCCAGCAGCGAGACAGGTTCCGGTCAGCCCCAGCATTTT	CASSETGSGQPQHF
TRBV7-3	-	TRBJ2-1	TRBD2	TGTGCCAGCAGCTTAGAGGGCGGGAGTAGCTCCTACAATGAGCAGTTCTTC	CASSLEGGSSSYNEQFF
TRBV10-3	-	TRBJ1-5	TRBD1	TGTGCCATCAGTGAAGGGACAGGACTCAATCAGCCCCAGCATTTT	CAISEGTGLNQPQHF
TRBV10-2	-	TRBJ2-3	TRBD2	TGCGCCAGCAGCCCCCGACTAGCGGGATATGATACGCAGTATTTT	CASSPRLAGYDTQYF
TRBV21-1	-	TRBJ1-1	-	TGTGCCAGCCATCTGCCGGGGGAGGGGAACACTGAAGCTTTCTTT	CASHLPGEGNTEAFF
TRBV6-5	-	TRBJ2-3	TRBD2	TGTGCCAGCAGACTCTCCGGACTAGCGGGAGATACGCAGTATTTT	CASRLSGLAGDTQYF
TRBV11-2	-	TRBJ1-1	-	TGTGCCAGCAGCTTAGATCCGGGGGTTCGGACTGAAGCTTTCTTT	CASSLDPGVRTEAFF
TRBV25-1	-	TRBJ1-2	TRBD1	TGTGCCGGCAGTGAGGGACAGGGGGGTAACTATGGCTACACCTTC	CAGSEGQGGNYGYTF
TRBV30	few	TRBJ2-3	-	TGTGCCTGGAGCCCCTTCACATCTATAGCGGTTACTAGCACAGATACGCAGTATTTT	CAWSPFTSIAVTSTDTQYF
TRBV5-1	few	TRBJ2-3	-	TGCGCCAGCAGCTTGTCCCCTTCACTCACAGATACGCAGTATTTT	CASSLSPSLTDTQYF
TRBV7-9	once	TRBJ2-4	TRBD2	TGTGCCAGCAGCTTCCGGACACTAGCGTTTCAGTACTTC	CASSFRTLAFQYF
TRBV28	-	TRBJ2-3	TRBD2	TGTGCCAGCAGTTTGGGGCACACCGGGACTAGCGGGTCCACAGATACGCAGTATTTT	CASSLGHTGTSGSTDTQYF
TRBV4-3	many	TRBJ2-1	TRBD2	TGCGCCAGCAGCCAAGACAACCTAGCGGGGCACAATGAGCAGTTCTTC	CASSQDNLAGHNEQFF
TRBV5-1	-	TRBJ2-3	TRBD1	TGCGCCAGCAGCTTGGCCGGGACAGGGGAGGAAGATACGCAGTATTTT	CASSLAGTGEEDTQYF
TRBV4-1	-	TRBJ2-6	TRBD1	TGCGCCAGCAGCCCACCCGCGGGACAGGGGGCAGGTGGGGCCAACGTCCTGACTTTC	CASSPPAGQGAGGANVLTF
TRBV9	few	TRBJ1-2	-	TGTGCCAGCAGCCGCGGGGGTAACTATGGCTACACCTTC	CASSRGGNYGYTF
TRBV28	-	TRBJ1-1	-	TGTGCCAGCAGAGACAGAAACACTGAAGCTTTCTTT	CASRDRNTEAFF
TRBV5-1	few	TRBJ2-2	TRBD2	TGCGCCAGCTCGGTAGCGGGAGTGACCGCCGGGGAGCTGTTTTTT	CASSVAGVTAGELFF
TRBV28	-	TRBJ2-7	TRBD1	TGTGCCAGCTCCACAGGGGTGGGGTACGAGCAGTACTTC	CASSTGVGYEQYF
TRBV7-9	-	TRBJ2-3	TRBD2	TGTGCCAGCAGCCACGGACTAGCCTATACAGATACGCAGTATTTT	CASSHGLAYTDTQYF
TRBV14	few	TRBJ2-4	-	TGTGCCAGCAGCGGGGGCGCATTAGGAAGCGTAAACATTCAGTACTTC	CASSGGALGSVNIQYF
TRBV27	few	TRBJ1-2	-	TGTGCCAGCAGTCCACCCCCCGGGAGTAACTATGGCTACACCTTC	CASSPPPGSNYGYTF
TRBV18	-	TRBJ1-2	TRBD1	TGTGCCAGCTCACCACTAGCGGACAGGGCCATCACAGGAGGCTACACCTTC	CASSPLADRAITGGYTF
TRBV10-1	few	TRBJ2-7	TRBD2	TGCGCCAGCAGTGAGTCGAGGACGAGACTAGCGGCCGAGCAGTACTTC	CASSESRTRLAAEQYF
TRBV7-3	-	TRBJ2-1	-	TGTGCCAGCAGCTTGGGGATCACAGGATCCTACAATGAGCAGTTCTTC	CASSLGITGSYNEQFF
TRBV7-9	few	TRBJ2-3	-	TGTGCCAGCAGCTTAGGAGCAAAGTGGGATACGCAGTATTTT	CASSLGAKWDTQYF
TRBV11-2	-	TRBJ2-7	-	TGTGCCAGCAGACACTATACCTACGAGCAGTACTTC	CASRHYTYEQYF
TRBV5-1	-	TRBJ1-1	-	TGCGCCAGCAGCTTGCAGGGGATGGATACTGAAGCTTTCTTT	CASSLQGMDTEAFF
TRBV21-1	few	TRBJ2-3	-	TGTGCCAGTCCGGGACAGGGGGCGAATTTGGATACGCAGTATTTT	CASPGQGANLDTQYF